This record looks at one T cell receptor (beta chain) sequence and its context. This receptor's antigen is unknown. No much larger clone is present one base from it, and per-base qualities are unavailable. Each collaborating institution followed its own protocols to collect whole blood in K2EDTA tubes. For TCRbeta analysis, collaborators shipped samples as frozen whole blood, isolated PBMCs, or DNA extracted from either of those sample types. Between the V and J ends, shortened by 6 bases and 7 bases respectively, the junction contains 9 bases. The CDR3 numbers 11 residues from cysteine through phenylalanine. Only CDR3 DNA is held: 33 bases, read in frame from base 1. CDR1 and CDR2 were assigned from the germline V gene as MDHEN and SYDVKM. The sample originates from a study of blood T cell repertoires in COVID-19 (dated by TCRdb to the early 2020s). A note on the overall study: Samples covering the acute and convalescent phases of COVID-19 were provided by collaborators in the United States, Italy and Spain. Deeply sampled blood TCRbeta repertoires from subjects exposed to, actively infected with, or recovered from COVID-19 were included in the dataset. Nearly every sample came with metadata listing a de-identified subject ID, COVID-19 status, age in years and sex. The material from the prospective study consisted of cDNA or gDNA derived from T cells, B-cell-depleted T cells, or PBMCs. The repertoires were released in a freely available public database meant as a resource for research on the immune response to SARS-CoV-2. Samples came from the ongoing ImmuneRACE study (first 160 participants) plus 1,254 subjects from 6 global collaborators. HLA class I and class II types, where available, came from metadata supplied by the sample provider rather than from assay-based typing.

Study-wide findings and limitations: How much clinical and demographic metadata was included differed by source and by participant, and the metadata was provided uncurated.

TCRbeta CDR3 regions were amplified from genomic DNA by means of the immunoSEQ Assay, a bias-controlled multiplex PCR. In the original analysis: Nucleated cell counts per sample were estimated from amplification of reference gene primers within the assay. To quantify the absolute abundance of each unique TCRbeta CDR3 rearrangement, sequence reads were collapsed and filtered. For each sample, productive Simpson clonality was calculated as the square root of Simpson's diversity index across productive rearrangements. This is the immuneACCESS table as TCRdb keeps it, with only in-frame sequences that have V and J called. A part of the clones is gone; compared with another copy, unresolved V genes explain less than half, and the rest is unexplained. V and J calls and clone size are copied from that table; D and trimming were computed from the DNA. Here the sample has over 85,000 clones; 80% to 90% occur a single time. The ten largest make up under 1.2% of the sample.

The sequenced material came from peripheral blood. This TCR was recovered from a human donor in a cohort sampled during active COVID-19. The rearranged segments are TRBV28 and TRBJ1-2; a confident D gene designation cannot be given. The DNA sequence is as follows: TGTGCCAGCAGGTCCGCCAGTGGCTACACCTTC. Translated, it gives CASRSASGYTF.